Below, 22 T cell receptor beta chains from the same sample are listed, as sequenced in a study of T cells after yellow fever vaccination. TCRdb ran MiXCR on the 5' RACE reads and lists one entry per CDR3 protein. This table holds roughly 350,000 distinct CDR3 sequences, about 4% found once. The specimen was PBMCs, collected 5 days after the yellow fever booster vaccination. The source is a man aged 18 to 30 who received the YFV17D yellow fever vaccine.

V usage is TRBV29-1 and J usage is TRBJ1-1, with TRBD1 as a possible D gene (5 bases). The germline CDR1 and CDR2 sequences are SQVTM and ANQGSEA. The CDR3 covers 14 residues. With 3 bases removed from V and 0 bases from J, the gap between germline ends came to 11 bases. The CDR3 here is CSVDRESMNTEAFF. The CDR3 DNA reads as TGCAGCGTTGACAGGGAGTCTATGAACACTGAAGCTTTCTTT. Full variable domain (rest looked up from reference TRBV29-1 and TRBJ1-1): SAVISQKPSRDICQRGTSLTIQCQVDSQVTMMFWYRQQPGQSLTLIATANQGSEATYESGFVIDKFPISRPNLTFSTLTVSNMSPEDSSIYLCSVDRESMNTEAFFGQGTRLTVV.

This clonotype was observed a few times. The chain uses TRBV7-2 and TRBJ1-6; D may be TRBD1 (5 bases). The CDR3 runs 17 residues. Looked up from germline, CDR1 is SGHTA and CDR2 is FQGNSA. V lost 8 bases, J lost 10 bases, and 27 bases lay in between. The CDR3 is CASGPLLGTAMQSPLHF. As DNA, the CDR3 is TGTGCCAGCGGACCCCTGCTCGGGACGGCTATGCAGTCACCCCTCCACTTT.

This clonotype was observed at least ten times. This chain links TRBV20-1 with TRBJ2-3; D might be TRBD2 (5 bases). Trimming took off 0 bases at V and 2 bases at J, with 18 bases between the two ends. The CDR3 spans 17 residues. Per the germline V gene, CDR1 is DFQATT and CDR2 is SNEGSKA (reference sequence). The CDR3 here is CSARELPHRLYTDTQYF. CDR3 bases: TGCAGTGCTAGAGAACTACCTCACAGACTATACACAGATACGCAGTATTTT.

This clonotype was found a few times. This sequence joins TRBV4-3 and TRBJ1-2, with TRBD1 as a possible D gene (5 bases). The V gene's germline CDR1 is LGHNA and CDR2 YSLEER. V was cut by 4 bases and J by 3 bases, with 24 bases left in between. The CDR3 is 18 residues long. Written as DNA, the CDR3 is TGCGCCAGCAGCCCTGAACCAGGGTCAGCCCTTGGCCACTATGGCTACACCTTC. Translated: CASSPEPGSALGHYGYTF.

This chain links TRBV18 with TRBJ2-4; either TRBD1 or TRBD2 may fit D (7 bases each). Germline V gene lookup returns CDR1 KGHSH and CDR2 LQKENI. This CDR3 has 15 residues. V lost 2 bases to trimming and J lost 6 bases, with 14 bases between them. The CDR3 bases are TGTGCCAGCTCACCAGCGGCAGGGGGGGGAAACATTCAGTACTTC. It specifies CASSPAAGGGNIQYF.

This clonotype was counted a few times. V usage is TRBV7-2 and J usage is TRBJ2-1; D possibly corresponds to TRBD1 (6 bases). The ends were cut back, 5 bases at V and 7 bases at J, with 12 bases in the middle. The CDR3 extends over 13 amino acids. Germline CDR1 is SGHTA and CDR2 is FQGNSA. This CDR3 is CASSPTTGNEQFF. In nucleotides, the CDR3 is TGTGCCAGCAGCCCTACCACAGGGAATGAGCAGTTCTTC.

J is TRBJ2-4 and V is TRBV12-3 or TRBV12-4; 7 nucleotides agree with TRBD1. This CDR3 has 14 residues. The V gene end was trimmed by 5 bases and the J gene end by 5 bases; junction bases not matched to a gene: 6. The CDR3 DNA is TGTGCCAGCAGTCAACCGGGACAGCAAAACATTCAGTACTTC. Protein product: CASSQPGQQNIQYF.

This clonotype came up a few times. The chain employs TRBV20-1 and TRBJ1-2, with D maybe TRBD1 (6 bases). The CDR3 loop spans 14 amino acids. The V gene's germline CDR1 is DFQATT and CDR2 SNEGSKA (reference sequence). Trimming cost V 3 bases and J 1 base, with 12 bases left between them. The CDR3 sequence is CSASEGGYNYGYTF. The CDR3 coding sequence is TGCAGTGCTAGTGAGGGGGGCTATAACTATGGCTACACCTTC.

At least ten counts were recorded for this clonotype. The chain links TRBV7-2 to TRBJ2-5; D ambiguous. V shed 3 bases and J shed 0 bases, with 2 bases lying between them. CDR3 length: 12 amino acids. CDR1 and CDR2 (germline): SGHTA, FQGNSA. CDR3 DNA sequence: TGTGCCAGCAGCTTTAACCAAGAGACCCAGTACTTC. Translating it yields CASSFNQETQYF.

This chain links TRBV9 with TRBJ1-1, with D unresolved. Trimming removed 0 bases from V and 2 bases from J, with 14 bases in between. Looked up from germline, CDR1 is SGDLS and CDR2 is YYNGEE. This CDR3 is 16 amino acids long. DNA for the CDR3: TGTGCCAGCAGCGTAGACGGTACGGGCACCAACACTGAAGCTTTCTTT. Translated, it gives CASSVDGTGTNTEAFF.

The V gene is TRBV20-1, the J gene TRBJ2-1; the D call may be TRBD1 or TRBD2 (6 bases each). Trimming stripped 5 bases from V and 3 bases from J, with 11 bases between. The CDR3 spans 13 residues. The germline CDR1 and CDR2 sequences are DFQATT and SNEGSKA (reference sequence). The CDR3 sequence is CSAAGGGYNEQFF. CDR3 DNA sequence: TGCAGTGCTGCCGGGGGCGGCTACAATGAGCAGTTCTTC.

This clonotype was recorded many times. The CDR3 sequence: CASSPRGRGSYEQYV. In nucleotides, the CDR3 is TGTGCCAGCAGTCCCCGAGGGAGGGGCTCCTACGAGCAGTACGTC. The chain carries TRBV28 and TRBJ2-7, with 7 positions matching TRBD2. CDR3 size: 15 residues. J was trimmed by 0 bases and V by 5 bases; bases with no gene match: 7. The germline gives CDR1 MDHEN, CDR2 SYDVKM.

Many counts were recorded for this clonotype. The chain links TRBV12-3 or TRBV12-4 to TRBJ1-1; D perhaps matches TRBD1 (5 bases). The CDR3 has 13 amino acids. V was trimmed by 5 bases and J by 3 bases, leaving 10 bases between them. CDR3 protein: CASSGTSDTEAFF. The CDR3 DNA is TGTGCCAGCAGTGGGACTTCTGACACTGAAGCTTTCTTT.

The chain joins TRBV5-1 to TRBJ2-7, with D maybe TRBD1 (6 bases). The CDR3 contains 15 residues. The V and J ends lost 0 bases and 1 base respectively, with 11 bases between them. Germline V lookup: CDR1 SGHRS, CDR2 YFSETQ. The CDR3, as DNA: TGCGCCAGCAGCTTGGGGACAGCCCTTTCCTACGAGCAGTACTTC. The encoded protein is CASSLGTALSYEQYF.

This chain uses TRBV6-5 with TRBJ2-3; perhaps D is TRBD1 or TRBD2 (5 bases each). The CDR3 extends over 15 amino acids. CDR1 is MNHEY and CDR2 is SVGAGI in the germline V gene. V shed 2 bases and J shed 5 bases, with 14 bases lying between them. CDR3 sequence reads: CASSYGGSAKDTQYF. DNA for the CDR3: TGTGCCAGCAGTTACGGGGGAAGCGCTAAAGATACGCAGTATTTT.

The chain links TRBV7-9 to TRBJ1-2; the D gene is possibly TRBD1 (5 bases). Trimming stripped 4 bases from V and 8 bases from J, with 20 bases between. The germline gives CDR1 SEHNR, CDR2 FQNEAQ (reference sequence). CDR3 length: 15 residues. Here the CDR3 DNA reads TGTGCCAGCAGCTCTCCCCTTAGGACACGTGAAGGCTACACCTTC. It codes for CASSSPLRTREGYTF.

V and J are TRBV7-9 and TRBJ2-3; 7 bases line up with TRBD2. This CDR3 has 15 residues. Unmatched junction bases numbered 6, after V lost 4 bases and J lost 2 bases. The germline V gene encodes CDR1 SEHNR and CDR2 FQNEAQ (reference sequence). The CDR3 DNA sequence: TGTGCCAGCAGCTCTCCCGCGGGGGACACAGATACGCAGTATTTT. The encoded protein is CASSSPAGDTDTQYF.

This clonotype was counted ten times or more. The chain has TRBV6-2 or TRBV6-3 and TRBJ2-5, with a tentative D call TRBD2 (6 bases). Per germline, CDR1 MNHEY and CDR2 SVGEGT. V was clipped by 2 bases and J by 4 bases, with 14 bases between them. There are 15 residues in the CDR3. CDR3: CASSYSAGIGETQYF. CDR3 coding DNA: TGTGCCAGCAGTTACAGCGCGGGGATAGGAGAGACCCAGTACTTC.

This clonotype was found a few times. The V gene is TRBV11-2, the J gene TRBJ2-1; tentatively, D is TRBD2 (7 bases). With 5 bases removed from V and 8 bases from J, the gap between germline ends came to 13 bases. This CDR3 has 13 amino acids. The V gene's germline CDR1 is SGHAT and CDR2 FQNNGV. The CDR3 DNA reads TGTGCCAGCAGCCTGGGGGGGCAGGATGAGCAGTTCTTC. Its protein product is CASSLGGQDEQFF.

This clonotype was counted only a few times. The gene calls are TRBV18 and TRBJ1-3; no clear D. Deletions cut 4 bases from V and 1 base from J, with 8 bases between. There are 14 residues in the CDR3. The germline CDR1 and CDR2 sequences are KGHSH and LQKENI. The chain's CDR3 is CASSRETSGNTIYF. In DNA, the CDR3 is TGTGCCAGCTCACGTGAGACATCTGGAAACACCATATATTTT.

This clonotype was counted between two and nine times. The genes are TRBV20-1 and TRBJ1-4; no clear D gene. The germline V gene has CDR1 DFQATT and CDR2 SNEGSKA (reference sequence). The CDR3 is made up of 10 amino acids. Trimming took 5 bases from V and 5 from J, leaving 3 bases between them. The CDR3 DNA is TGCAGTGCTCCCAATGAAAAACTGTTTTTT. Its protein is CSAPNEKLFF.

The CDR3 region has the DNA TGTGCCAGCAGTTCACCTAGGAGGGATTCTAATTCACCCCTCCACTTT. Amino acids: CASSSPRRDSNSPLHF. The rearrangement links TRBV28 to TRBJ1-6; D ambiguous. Per the germline V gene, CDR1 is MDHEN and CDR2 is SYDVKM. Deletions cut 4 bases from V and 6 bases from J, with 16 bases between. This CDR3 has 16 amino acids.